These T cell receptor beta chains were read from a single sample in a study of T cells after somatic rescue of genetic block. This table comes from immunoSEQ multiplex PCR, and its TCRdb copy is limited to in-frame clones, with some not included. The table has more than 9,500 clones, approximately 81% seen once. Material: peripheral blood mononuclear cells (PBMCs). The receptors were sampled from a boy between 10 and 17 years old. Each CDR3 is given with its conserved first and last residue. D genes are given only for firm matches. Clone size is given for some rows only: seen once, a few or many times, or a class if the clone is expanded.

CDR3 DNA	CDR3 protein	V gene	J gene	D gene	clone size
TGTGCCAGCAGCTTACAGGGGGCGGAGGGCTACACCTTC	CASSLQGAEGYTF	TRBV5-4	TRBJ1-2	TRBD1	few
TGTGCCAGCAGCTTTCCTCCGGGGAACACCATATATTTT	CASSFPPGNTIYF	TRBV11-1	TRBJ1-3	-	-
TGTGCCAGCGCCTATCGGAATGAGCAGTTCTTC	CASAYRNEQFF	TRBV21-1	TRBJ2-1	-	few
TGTGCCAGCAGTCCCGACACAGATACGCAGTATTTT	CASSPDTDTQYF	TRBV2	TRBJ2-3	-	-
TGCGCCAGCAGCCAAGAGTGGGGGGGAGGGGAGACCCAGTACTTC	CASSQEWGGGETQYF	TRBV4-3	TRBJ2-5	TRBD2	-
TGCGCCAGCAGCCTCCAGGGACCGCCTCTGGGGTACGAGCAGTACTTC	CASSLQGPPLGYEQYF	TRBV4-3	TRBJ2-7	-	once
TGTGCCAGCAGCTTAGACCCGGCGGCCTACAATGAGCAGTTCTTC	CASSLDPAAYNEQFF	TRBV7-2	TRBJ2-1	-	-
TGCAGTGGGGCTGGCTGGGAAGCTTTCTTT	CSGAGWEAFF	TRBV20-1	TRBJ1-1	-	few
TGTGCCAGCAGGCTGAATTCAGGGGACCGAGCTTTCTTT	CASRLNSGDRAFF	TRBV7-3	TRBJ1-1	-	-
TGTGCCATCAGTGAAGGGCGGGGGGGCGGAGAGACCCAGTACTTC	CAISEGRGGGETQYF	TRBV10-3	TRBJ2-5	TRBD2	-
TGTGCCCAGCAAGCGGGGAAGTCAGCTTTCTTT	CAQQAGKSAFF	TRBV2	TRBJ1-1	-	-
TGTGCCAGCTCACCTGAGGGAGGGCCGTGGGATGAGCAGTTCTTC	CASSPEGGPWDEQFF	TRBV18	TRBJ2-1	TRBD2	-
TGTGCCAGCAGCTTAGGAAATTCGTGGGGTACGCAGTATTTT	CASSLGNSWGTQYF	TRBV11-2	TRBJ2-3	-	few
TGTGCCAGCAGTTACTCATTGGGGTGGCTAGACTATGGCTACACCTTC	CASSYSLGWLDYGYTF	TRBV6-6	TRBJ1-2	-	-
TGTGCCAGCAGCACAGGACAGTCTCGGATTGAAGCTTTCTTT	CASSTGQSRIEAFF	TRBV7-2	TRBJ1-1	-	-
TGTGCCAGCAGCCCCTCGGCGGTACTAGGGGAGCTGTTTTTT	CASSPSAVLGELFF	TRBV7-8	TRBJ2-2	-	-
TGTGCCAGCAGTGAAGCGCCGTCGGACAGGGGGGCCGGGGAGCTGTTTTTT	CASSEAPSDRGAGELFF	TRBV6-1	TRBJ2-2	TRBD1	-
TGTGCCAGCAGCGCCGGGACTACTTCCTTCCAGTACTTC	CASSAGTTSFQYF	TRBV2	TRBJ2-7	TRBD2	-
TGTGCCAGCAGCTTAGCAGCTAGCGCGTACAATGAGCAGTTCTTC	CASSLAASAYNEQFF	TRBV7-2	TRBJ2-1	-	-
TGTGCCAGCAGCTTATATGGGCGGCAAGAGACCCAGTACTTC	CASSLYGRQETQYF	TRBV7-9	TRBJ2-5	-	-
TGTGCCAGCAGCCGGATCGGAACCCTCACAGATACGCAGTATTTT	CASSRIGTLTDTQYF	TRBV27	TRBJ2-3	-	-
TGTGCCAGCAGCCCCGCAGGGTGGGAGTATGGCTACACCTTC	CASSPAGWEYGYTF	TRBV11-2	TRBJ1-2	-	-
TGTGCCAGCAGCTTGGGAGGCGGGGAGCTGTTTTTT	CASSLGGGELFF	TRBV5-6	TRBJ2-2	-	-
TGTGCCAGTAGTGCTCTGTATAGCAATCAGCCCCAGCATTTT	CASSALYSNQPQHF	TRBV19	TRBJ1-5	-	-
TGTGCCAGCAGCTTAGGCCGGGCTTCTACCCAATACGAGCAGTACTTC	CASSLGRASTQYEQYF	TRBV7-2	TRBJ2-7	-	-
TGTGCCAGCAGTTTAAAAGCTAACTATGGCTACACCTTC	CASSLKANYGYTF	TRBV27	TRBJ1-2	-	-